These T cell receptor beta chains were read from a single sample in a study of human T cells and chemical hapten exposure. TCRdb reanalysed the RACE reads using MiXCR and keeps one entry per CDR3 protein. The sample gives fewer than 60,000 distinct CDR3 sequences, about 11% of which show up once; about 4% is in the top ten. The starting material was whole blood, obtained in connection with sensitization to the hapten diphenylcyclopropenone (DPC). Receptors originate from a woman between 40 and 55 years old with alopecia areata. Some clones in this sample may be carry-over from other donors' samples. CDR3s include the opening cysteine and the closing phenylalanine or tryptophan. The D gene is left open where the match is weak. Size is omitted from some rows. Given values are once, few, many or a class for expanded clones.

CDR3: CASSYDEGTYEQYF
DNA: TGTGCCAGCAGTTACGACGAGGGGACCTACGAGCAGTACTTC
V: TRBV6-5
D: -
J: TRBJ2-7
size: -

CDR3: CASSQQTETNYGNTF
DNA: TGCGCCAGCAGCCAACAAACAGAGACTAACTATGGCAACACCTTC
V: TRBV4-1
D: -
J: TRBJ1-2
size: -

CDR3: CASSLQGNTGELFF
DNA: TGCGCCAGCAGCTTACAAGGGAACACCGGGGAGCTGTTTTTT
V: TRBV5-1
D: -
J: TRBJ2-2
size: once

CDR3: CASSTGRSPNQPQHF
DNA: TGTGCCAGCAGCACCGGACGGTCCCCCAATCAGCCCCAGCATTTT
V: TRBV11-2
D: -
J: TRBJ1-5
size: many

CDR3: CASSLRSTGELFF
DNA: TGCGCCAGCAGCTTGCGGAGCACCGGGGAGCTGTTTTTT
V: TRBV5-1
D: -
J: TRBJ2-2
size: few

CDR3: CASSARTGGEAFF
DNA: TGTGCCAGCAGCGCCCGGACAGGGGGTGAAGCTTTCTTT
V: TRBV9
D: TRBD1
J: TRBJ1-1
size: many

CDR3: CAWIRPGGEQYF
DNA: TGTGCCTGGATCCGTCCCGGGGGCGAGCAGTACTTC
V: TRBV30
D: -
J: TRBJ2-7
size: many

CDR3: CATRWTGALDTQYF
DNA: TGTGCCACCAGATGGACAGGGGCTCTGGATACGCAGTATTTT
V: TRBV24-1
D: TRBD1
J: TRBJ2-3
size: few

CDR3: CASSPPGGRRDNEQFF
DNA: TGTGCCAGCAGTCCCCCCGGGGGGCGTCGGGACAATGAGCAGTTCTTC
V: TRBV28
D: -
J: TRBJ2-1
size: many

CDR3: CSAWGGGGDTQYF
DNA: TGCAGTGCCTGGGGCGGCGGAGGAGATACGCAGTATTTT
V: TRBV20-1
D: -
J: TRBJ2-3
size: -

CDR3: CSARAFVNTEAFF
DNA: TGCAGTGCTAGAGCGTTTGTGAACACTGAAGCTTTCTTT
V: TRBV20-1
D: -
J: TRBJ1-1
size: -

CDR3: CASSDRDSWKDTQYF
DNA: TGTGCCAGCAGCGACCGGGATTCCTGGAAAGATACGCAGTATTTT
V: TRBV9
D: -
J: TRBJ2-3
size: few

CDR3: CASSFTGTGGGQPQHF
DNA: TGTGCCAGCAGCTTCACCGGGACAGGGGGGGGTCAGCCCCAGCATTTT
V: TRBV7-2
D: TRBD1
J: TRBJ1-5
size: many

CDR3: CASSFLRGKTDTQYF
DNA: TGTGCCAGCAGCTTCTTGCGGGGGAAAACAGATACGCAGTATTTT
V: TRBV7-3
D: TRBD2
J: TRBJ2-3
size: many

CDR3: CAWRRDNFYEQYF
DNA: TGTGCCTGGAGGAGGGACAACTTCTACGAGCAGTACTTC
V: TRBV30
D: -
J: TRBJ2-7
size: -

CDR3: CASSYGGQPQHF
DNA: TGTGCCAGCAGTTACGGTGGACAGCCCCAGCATTTT
V: TRBV6-2/TRBV6-3
D: -
J: TRBJ1-5
size: many

CDR3: CASSQAPTSGSYNEQFF
DNA: TGTGCCAGCAGCCAGGCCCCCACGTCGGGCTCCTACAATGAGCAGTTCTTC
V: TRBV4-2
D: -
J: TRBJ2-1
size: -

CDR3: CASSPRGRVGYGYTF
DNA: TGTGCCAGCAGCCCTCGGGGGCGCGTCGGCTATGGCTACACCTTC
V: TRBV6-5
D: -
J: TRBJ1-2
size: many

CDR3: CASSQLGTRAYNEQFF
DNA: TGTGCCAGCAGCCAATTGGGGACTAGAGCTTACAATGAGCAGTTCTTC
V: TRBV14
D: TRBD2
J: TRBJ2-1
size: few

CDR3: CASSQDSGPNQPQHF
DNA: TGTGCCAGCAGCCAAGATAGTGGGCCGAATCAGCCCCAGCATTTT
V: TRBV3-2
D: -
J: TRBJ1-5
size: -

CDR3: CASTRQGNTEAFF
DNA: TGTGCCAGCACCCGACAGGGGAACACTGAAGCTTTCTTT
V: TRBV3-1
D: TRBD1
J: TRBJ1-1
size: -

CDR3: CSARDPKRDPSTFEQFF
DNA: TGCAGTGCTAGAGATCCCAAGCGGGACCCTTCTACATTTGAGCAGTTCTTC
V: TRBV20-1
D: TRBD2
J: TRBJ2-1
size: many

CDR3: CSAESGGANVLTF
DNA: TGCAGTGCTGAATCGGGGGGGGCCAACGTCCTGACTTTC
V: TRBV20-1
D: -
J: TRBJ2-6
size: -

CDR3: CSARDGGKVGNTEAFF
DNA: TGCAGTGCTAGAGATGGGGGAAAGGTCGGGAACACTGAAGCTTTCTTT
V: TRBV20-1
D: -
J: TRBJ1-1
size: many

CDR3: CASSPQSGSRTDTQYF
DNA: TGTGCCAGCAGCCCCCAAAGCGGATCCCGCACAGATACGCAGTATTTT
V: TRBV5-6
D: -
J: TRBJ2-3
size: -

CDR3: CASSPSRSPNTGELFF
DNA: TGTGCCAGCAGTCCCTCGAGGAGCCCCAACACCGGGGAGCTGTTTTTT
V: TRBV7-3
D: -
J: TRBJ2-2
size: few

CDR3: CASSYQAGGQPQHF
DNA: TGTGCCAGCAGTTACCAAGCGGGGGGTCAGCCCCAGCATTTT
V: TRBV6-2/TRBV6-3
D: -
J: TRBJ1-5
size: many

CDR3: CATSEAGTNEQFF
DNA: TGTGCCACCAGTGAAGCAGGGACCAATGAGCAGTTCTTC
V: TRBV24-1
D: -
J: TRBJ2-1
size: -

CDR3: CASSQQATPSYEQYF
DNA: TGTGCCAGCAGCCAACAGGCGACACCCTCCTACGAGCAGTACTTC
V: TRBV4-2
D: -
J: TRBJ2-7
size: -

CDR3: CASSPPTGRRQETQYF
DNA: TGTGCCAGCTCACCGCCGACAGGGCGAAGGCAAGAGACCCAGTACTTC
V: TRBV18
D: TRBD1
J: TRBJ2-5
size: many

CDR3: CASSPTASNTEAFF
DNA: TGTGCCAGCAGCCCTACCGCTTCGAACACTGAAGCTTTCTTT
V: TRBV3-1
D: -
J: TRBJ1-1
size: -

CDR3: CATDDGQETQYF
DNA: TGTGCCACCGATGACGGCCAAGAGACCCAGTACTTC
V: TRBV18
D: -
J: TRBJ2-5
size: many

CDR3: CASSLVDLLWSNESPLHF
DNA: TGTGCCAGCAGCTTAGTCGATCTTTTGTGGTCAAACGAATCACCCCTCCACTTT
V: TRBV7-9
D: -
J: TRBJ1-6
size: -

CDR3: CSARGEWDRVYGYTF
DNA: TGCAGTGCTAGAGGCGAGTGGGACAGGGTTTATGGCTACACCTTC
V: TRBV20-1
D: TRBD1
J: TRBJ1-2
size: many

CDR3: CASSQGGRQETQYF
DNA: TGCGCCAGCAGCCAAGGGGGTAGGCAAGAGACCCAGTACTTC
V: TRBV4-1
D: -
J: TRBJ2-5
size: many

CDR3: CASSGRGLYEQYF
DNA: TGTGCCAGCAGCGGGAGAGGGCTCTACGAGCAGTACTTC
V: TRBV11-1
D: -
J: TRBJ2-7
size: -

CDR3: CASSPNRQETQYF
DNA: TGTGCCAGCAGCCCCAACCGGCAGGAGACCCAGTACTTC
V: TRBV4-2
D: -
J: TRBJ2-5
size: many

CDR3: CASSSLAADTQYF
DNA: TGTGCCAGCTCATCGCTAGCGGCAGATACGCAGTATTTT
V: TRBV18
D: TRBD2
J: TRBJ2-3
size: -

CDR3: CASSQDNSNQPQHF
DNA: TGTGCCAGCAGTCAGGACAATAGCAATCAGCCCCAGCATTTT
V: TRBV6-4
D: -
J: TRBJ1-5
size: few

CDR3: CAWRRGYTEAFF
DNA: TGTGCCTGGAGGAGAGGGTACACTGAAGCTTTCTTT
V: TRBV30
D: -
J: TRBJ1-1
size: few

CDR3: CASSSDRGPPNEQYF
DNA: TGTGCCAGCAGCTCGGACAGGGGGCCCCCTAATGAGCAGTACTTC
V: TRBV7-9
D: TRBD1
J: TRBJ2-7
size: many

CDR3: CASSYGGEQYF
DNA: TGTGCCAGCAGTTACGGGGGCGAGCAGTACTTC
V: TRBV6-5
D: -
J: TRBJ2-7
size: medium-sized

CDR3: CASSLAMSRQETQYF
DNA: TGTGCCAGCAGCTTAGCGATGTCACGGCAAGAGACCCAGTACTTC
V: TRBV7-2
D: -
J: TRBJ2-5
size: many

CDR3: CASSEYQGSPPGFKAFF
DNA: TGTGCCAGCAGTGAATATCAAGGATCCCCCCCGGGGTTTAAAGCTTTCTTT
V: TRBV25-1
D: -
J: TRBJ1-1
size: many

CDR3: CASSFNPETFDSYEQYF
DNA: TGTGCCAGCAGTTTTAATCCAGAGACGTTTGACTCCTACGAGCAGTACTTC
V: TRBV28
D: -
J: TRBJ2-7
size: -

CDR3: CASSLGGNYGYTF
DNA: TGTGCCAGCAGCTTGGGGGGTAACTATGGCTACACCTTC
V: TRBV5-4
D: -
J: TRBJ1-2
size: few

CDR3: CASSSLAGEETQYF
DNA: TGTGCCAGCAGTTCACTAGCGGGAGAAGAGACCCAGTACTTC
V: TRBV28
D: TRBD2
J: TRBJ2-5
size: many

CDR3: CASSPVVRTQPQHF
DNA: TGTGCCAGCAGCCCGGTAGTACGGACTCAGCCCCAGCATTTT
V: TRBV2
D: -
J: TRBJ1-5
size: many

CDR3: CSVEAWGASNTEAFF
DNA: TGCAGCGTTGAAGCCTGGGGGGCTTCGAACACTGAAGCTTTCTTT
V: TRBV29-1
D: -
J: TRBJ1-1
size: many

CDR3: CASSYSGKNYGYTF
DNA: TGTGCCAGCAGTTACTCAGGGAAGAACTATGGCTACACCTTC
V: TRBV6-2/TRBV6-3
D: -
J: TRBJ1-2
size: -

CDR3: CSARTGGNTEAFF
DNA: TGCAGCGCCCGGACAGGGGGGAACACTGAAGCTTTCTTT
V: TRBV29-1
D: TRBD1
J: TRBJ1-1
size: many

CDR3: CASSAGTANEKLFF
DNA: TGTGCCAGCAGCGCGGGGACGGCCAATGAAAAACTGTTTTTT
V: TRBV7-9
D: -
J: TRBJ1-4
size: many

CDR3: CASSPLHSSYNEQFF
DNA: TGTGCCAGCAGCCCCCTGCATAGCTCCTACAATGAGCAGTTCTTC
V: TRBV7-2
D: -
J: TRBJ2-1
size: once

CDR3: CASSLEGATRDTEAFF
DNA: TGTGCCAGCAGCTTAGAAGGCGCTACTAGGGACACTGAAGCTTTCTTT
V: TRBV7-2
D: -
J: TRBJ1-1
size: few

CDR3: CASSVGLGQARQPQHF
DNA: TGTGCCAGCAGTGTAGGACTGGGACAGGCCAGACAGCCCCAGCATTTT
V: TRBV6-1
D: TRBD1
J: TRBJ1-5
size: many

CDR3: CAGWTGGYDTEAFF
DNA: TGTGCCGGATGGACAGGGGGCTATGACACTGAAGCTTTCTTT
V: TRBV30
D: TRBD1
J: TRBJ1-1
size: -

CDR3: CAAGGVRNTEAFF
DNA: TGTGCGGCGGGAGGGGTTAGGAACACTGAAGCTTTCTTT
V: TRBV2
D: -
J: TRBJ1-1
size: few

CDR3: CASSVGANSYNEQFF
DNA: TGTGCCAGCAGCGTGGGAGCCAACTCCTACAATGAGCAGTTCTTC
V: TRBV9
D: -
J: TRBJ2-1
size: -

CDR3: CASSFPKGQGNTGELFF
DNA: TGTGCCAGCAGCTTCCCGAAGGGACAGGGAAACACCGGGGAGCTGTTTTTT
V: TRBV7-6
D: TRBD1
J: TRBJ2-2
size: -